The next 27 T cell receptor beta chains were all read from a single sample in a study of blood T cell repertoires in COVID-19. Repertoires were generated with immunoSEQ multiplex PCR, while TCRdb's copy carries only in-frame clones and drops some. This sample yields fewer than 300,000 clones, of which about 87% are seen a single time; roughly 3.9% belongs to the top ten. The sample taken for sequencing was peripheral blood. These receptor sequences come from a man in his 60s who had recovered from COVID-19.

The chain has TRBV7-8 and TRBJ1-1; D is perhaps TRBD1 (5 bases). This CDR3 has 15 residues. Germline CDR1 is SGHVS and CDR2 is FQNEAQ. V lost 3 bases and J 2 bases, leaving 13 bases between the germline ends. DNA of the CDR3: TGTGCCAGCAGCTTGGCCTGCCAGGGAAACACTGAAGCTTTCTTT. It codes for CASSLACQGNTEAFF.

J is TRBJ2-7 and V is TRBV18, with a tentative D call TRBD1 (5 bases). CDR1 and CDR2 from the germline V gene are KGHSH and LQKENI. The germline V and J ends were trimmed by 0 bases and 2 bases, with 11 bases remaining between them. The CDR3 length is 15 residues. The CDR3 sequence: CASSPPSGRAYEQYF. Written as DNA, the CDR3 is TGTGCCAGCTCACCACCGAGTGGCAGGGCCTACGAGCAGTACTTC. Together with reference TRBV18 and TRBJ2-7, the CDR3 gives the full variable domain: NAGVMQNPRHLVRRRGQEARLRCSPMKGHSHVYWYRQLPEEGLKFMVYLQKENIIDESGMPKERFSAEFPKEGPSILRIQQVVRGDSAAYFCASSPPSGRAYEQYFGPGTRLTVT.

This chain connects TRBV19 to TRBJ2-3; tentatively, D is TRBD2 (6 bases). The CDR3 runs to 13 residues. Germline CDR1 is LNHDA and CDR2 is SQIVND (reference sequence). V was pared by 6 bases and J by 6 bases, with 13 bases between. CDR3 loop: CASSRGTGDTQYF. The CDR3 region has the DNA TGTGCCAGTAGCCGGGGGACGGGCGATACGCAGTATTTT.

This sequence joins TRBV7-9 and TRBJ2-7, with 10 bases aligning to TRBD1. V lost 5 bases, J lost 2 bases, and 6 bases stayed unmatched. CDR3 length: 15 amino acids. Germline V gives CDR1 SEHNR, CDR2 FQNEAQ (reference sequence). This CDR3 is CASSPRDRGAYEQYF. As DNA, the CDR3 is TGTGCCAGCAGCCCTAGGGACAGGGGAGCCTACGAGCAGTACTTC.

The chain links TRBV19 to TRBJ1-5; maybe TRBD1 (6 bases). Trimming removed 3 bases from V and 0 bases from J, with 15 bases in between. This CDR3 is 17 amino acids long. CDR1 is LNHDA and CDR2 is SQIVND in the germline V gene (reference sequence). CDR3: CASSIGQSLYSNQPQHF. For the CDR3, the DNA is TGTGCCAGTAGTATTGGACAGAGCCTTTATAGCAATCAGCCCCAGCATTTT.

The chain joins TRBV6-5 to TRBJ1-2, with TRBD1 matching over 7 bases. Germline V gives CDR1 MNHEY, CDR2 SVGAGI. The CDR3 runs to 15 residues. V trimming: 6 bases; J trimming: 4 bases; junction bases outside the gene matches: 11. The CDR3 spells CASRAPGTAIYGYTF. In DNA, the CDR3 is TGTGCCAGCAGGGCCCCCGGGACAGCTATCTATGGCTACACCTTC.

The V gene is TRBV27, the J gene TRBJ1-1; no reliable D call. The CDR3 totals 14 residues. Trimming left V 3 bases short and J 3 bases short, with 11 bases between. Germline CDR1 reads MNHEY; CDR2 reads SMNVEV (reference sequence). CDR3 residues: CASSFYPGDTEAFF. DNA of the CDR3: TGTGCCAGCAGTTTTTACCCAGGTGACACTGAAGCTTTCTTT.

CDR3 DNA: TGTGCCAGCAGCCAAGATCTTAACAGAAATTCACCCCTCCACTTT. It codes for CASSQDLNRNSPLHF. The chain uses TRBV3-1 (or the pseudogene TRBV3-2) and TRBJ1-6; D remains unclear. The CDR3 has 15 residues. The germline gives CDR1 LGHDT, CDR2 YNNKEL (reference sequence). V lost 0 bases and J 7 bases, leaving 10 bases between the germline ends.

This clone was detected a few times. The chain recombines TRBV5-1 with TRBJ2-5; the D gene is possibly TRBD2 (5 bases). The CDR3 has 16 amino acids. V was clipped by 0 bases and J by 2 bases, with 14 bases between them. Germline V gene lookup returns CDR1 SGHRS and CDR2 YFSETQ. The CDR3 protein is CASSLGGSRGQETQYF. The CDR3 DNA follows: TGCGCCAGCAGCTTGGGAGGCAGTAGAGGGCAAGAGACCCAGTACTTC.

J is TRBJ2-3 and V is TRBV24-1; 9 bases line up with TRBD2. The CDR3 totals 13 residues. V was clipped by 12 bases and J by 4 bases; unmatched bases: 7. The germline V gene has CDR1 KGHDR and CDR2 SFDVKD. CDR3 sequence (DNA): TGTGCCTCCGGACTAGCGAACGCAGATACGCAGTATTTT. Encoded protein: CASGLANADTQYF.

The chain joins TRBV18 to TRBJ1-1; the D gene is possibly TRBD1 (6 bases). The germline gives CDR1 KGHSH, CDR2 LQKENI. V dropped 1 base and J dropped 0 bases, with 15 bases sitting between them. This CDR3 contains 17 residues. The DNA of the CDR3 is TGTGCCAGCTCACCACGGACAGACCTGCACATGAACACTGAAGCTTTCTTT. Translation gives CASSPRTDLHMNTEAFF.

The chain joins TRBV7-6 to TRBJ2-2, with 8 bases that match TRBD1. The germline gives CDR1 SGHVS, CDR2 FNYEAQ. The CDR3 length is 16 residues. The trim removed 3 bases at V and 5 bases at J, leaving 8 bases unmatched. The CDR3: CASSLETGAFTGELFF. CDR3 nucleotide sequence: TGTGCCAGCAGCTTGGAGACAGGGGCTTTTACCGGGGAGCTGTTTTTT. Drawing the rest from reference TRBV7-6 and TRBJ2-2, the complete variable domain is GAGVSQSPRYKVTKRGQDVALRCDPISGHVSLYWYRQALGQGPEFLTYFNYEAQQDKSGLPNDRFSAERPEGSISTLTIQRTEQRDSAMYRCASSLETGAFTGELFFGEGSRLTVL.

This chain uses TRBV18 with TRBJ2-5; perhaps TRBD2 as D (5 bases). The CDR3 extends over 21 amino acids. Trimming took 3 bases from V and 4 from J, leaving 33 bases between them. Germline CDR1 and CDR2: KGHSH and LQKENI. The CDR3: CASSPLPGFRSHLDQRETQYF. In DNA form, the CDR3 reads TGTGCCAGCTCACCTTTGCCGGGATTCCGGTCCCATTTGGATCAGAGAGAGACCCAGTACTTC.

This clone was seen a single time. The CDR3 spells CASSLEQGARYGYTF. CDR3 DNA: TGCGCCAGCAGCTTGGAACAGGGGGCCCGCTATGGCTACACCTTC. V usage is TRBV5-1 and J usage is TRBJ1-2; 9 nucleotides line up with TRBD1. Germline CDR1 is SGHRS and CDR2 is YFSETQ. The CDR3 is 15 amino acids. V shed 0 bases and J 4 bases; nucleotides not matched to a gene: 4.

CDR3 loop: CASIPDRLYEQYF. CDR3 DNA: TGTGCCAGCATCCCCGACAGACTCTACGAGCAGTACTTC. J is TRBJ2-7 and V is TRBV6-5, with D perhaps matching TRBD1 (5 bases). The CDR3 spans 13 residues. Looked up from germline, CDR1 is MNHEY and CDR2 is SVGAGI. Trimming took 7 bases from V and 3 from J, leaving 13 bases between them.

This clone was counted once. Other nucleotide sequences from this sample produce the same CDR3. DNA of the CDR3: TGTGCCAGTAATAGGGGGGGCTCCTACAATGAGCAGTTCTTC. Translated: CASNRGGSYNEQFF. The rearrangement uses TRBV19 and TRBJ2-1; possibly TRBD2 for D (7 bases). CDR3 length: 14 residues. V shed 7 bases and J shed 0 bases, with 10 bases lying between them. Per germline, CDR1 LNHDA and CDR2 SQIVND (reference sequence).

The chain links TRBV6-5 to TRBJ1-6, with 8 bases aligning to TRBD1. Trimming cost V 5 bases and J 12 bases; bases outside gene matches: 9. Germline V lookup: CDR1 MNHEY, CDR2 SVGAGI. This CDR3 comprises 14 residues. DNA of the CDR3: TGTGCCAGCAGTCCCGACAGGGGACGGGGACCCCTCCACTTT. It is translated as CASSPDRGRGPLHF.

The genes are TRBV9 and TRBJ2-7; D not resolved. This CDR3 comprises 14 residues. The ends were cut back, 0 bases at V and 1 base at J, with 8 bases in the middle. The V gene's germline CDR1 is SGDLS and CDR2 YYNGEE. The CDR3 region is CASSVATRSYEQYF. The CDR3 DNA sequence: TGTGCCAGCAGCGTAGCTACTCGTTCCTACGAGCAGTACTTC.

Comment on this clone: This CDR3 is also generated by other DNA sequences in the sample. The gene calls are TRBV12-3 or TRBV12-4 and TRBJ1-2, with D possibly TRBD1 on 5 matching bases. This CDR3 spans 13 amino acids. Trimming took off 6 bases at V and 5 bases at J, with 13 bases between the two ends. The CDR3 DNA is TGTGCCAGCAGCCTTACAGGTAGTTATGGCTACACCTTC. The encoded protein is CASSLTGSYGYTF.

The chain has TRBV5-4 and TRBJ2-4; D is perhaps TRBD2 (5 bases). The CDR3 runs 16 residues. The germline gives CDR1 SGHNT, CDR2 YYREEE (reference sequence). V was shortened by 4 bases and J by 0 bases, with 14 bases between the two germline ends. This CDR3 is CASSQVGALAKNIQYF. The CDR3 nucleotides are TGTGCCAGCAGCCAGGTGGGAGCGCTAGCCAAAAACATTCAGTACTTC.

This chain links TRBV6-5 with TRBJ1-2; TRBD1 might be the D (6 bases). V gave up 0 bases and J gave up 4 bases, with 9 bases separating them. This CDR3 has 14 amino acids. CDR1 and CDR2 (germline): MNHEY, SVGAGI. The CDR3 DNA is TGTGCCAGCAGTTACTCCGGGGGGCTCTATGGCTACACCTTC. The encoded protein is CASSYSGGLYGYTF.

With respect to this clone: At one end, the junction sequence differs from germline, possibly due to a read error. J is TRBJ2-2 and V is TRBV7-7; 9 nucleotides agree with TRBD1. Germline lookup yields CDR1 SSHAT and CDR2 FNYEAQ (reference sequence). CDR3 length: 15 residues. The CDR3 loop reads CASSLGTGHVGELFF. CDR3 DNA sequence: TGTGCTAGCAGCTTGGGGACAGGGCATGTCGGGGAGCTGTTTTTT.

V is TRBV7-2 and J is TRBJ2-7; TRBD1 is a possible D gene (5 bases). The CDR3 runs to 15 residues. V shed 2 bases and J shed 0 bases, with 11 bases lying between them. The germline gives CDR1 SGHTA, CDR2 FQGNSA. CDR3 bases: TGTGCCAGCAGCTTAATGACAGCTTCCTCCTACGAGCAGTACTTC. Translating gives CASSLMTASSYEQYF.

The chain recombines TRBV6-5 with TRBJ1-2; 12 nucleotides agree with TRBD1. The germline gives CDR1 MNHEY, CDR2 SVGAGI. After removal of 5 bases from V and 8 bases from J, the junction contained 9 bases not matched to a gene. The CDR3 consists of 15 residues. The CDR3 DNA reads as TGTGCCAGCAGTCCTTCGGGACAGGGGGCAGAGGGCTACACCTTC. It encodes CASSPSGQGAEGYTF.

The chain couples TRBV11-1 to TRBJ1-1; 10 nucleotides align to TRBD1. The ends lost 5 bases at V and 4 bases at J; junction bases unmatched: 7. The germline CDR1 and CDR2 sequences are SGHAT and FQDESV (reference sequence). The length of the CDR3 is 15 residues. CDR3 nucleotides: TGTGCCAGCAGCCTTGGACGGACAGGGGGCACTGAAGCTTTCTTT. Its translation: CASSLGRTGGTEAFF. Full variable domain (remainder filled in from reference TRBV11-1 and TRBJ1-1): EAEVAQSPRYKITEKSQAVAFWCDPISGHATLYWYRQILGQGPELLVQFQDESVVDDSQLPKDRFSAERLKGVDSTLKIQPAELGDSAMYLCASSLGRTGGTEAFFGQGTRLTVV.

This sequence joins TRBV18 and TRBJ2-7, with D possibly being TRBD1 (5 bases). Germline V gene sequence: CDR1 KGHSH, CDR2 LQKENI. The CDR3 runs 17 residues. V shed 4 bases and J shed 2 bases, with 21 bases lying between them. The CDR3 DNA reads as TGTGCCAGCTCACAACAACTATCGACAGCTGGCCCCTACGAGCAGTACTTC. Translated: CASSQQLSTAGPYEQYF.

V usage is TRBV5-1 and J usage is TRBJ2-7; D gene ambiguous. V gave up 1 base and J gave up 0 bases, with 8 bases separating them. Germline CDR1 is SGHRS and CDR2 is YFSETQ. CDR3 length: 14 residues. The CDR3: CASSLLQSSYEQYF. The CDR3 region has the DNA TGCGCCAGCAGCTTGTTACAGAGCTCCTACGAGCAGTACTTC.